The 29 T cell receptor beta chains below were found in one sample sequenced in a study of shared clonotypes between healthy human individuals (dated by TCRdb to between 2020 and 2021). Library preparation used the immunoSEQ multiplex PCR assay. TCRdb holds this immuneACCESS table with in-frame rearrangements only. Some clones are missing; in checked studies, unresolved V genes explain under half, and the rest has no known cause. Within this sample are approximately 2.5 million clones, with approximately 94% of them counted one time only. Of the sample, around 0.14% is held by the ten largest clones. Specimen: naive CD4+ T cells sorted from blood. What the cell subset or site label conveys for this sample: CD45RA+ positively selected. These TCRs come from a man aged 18 to 35 in good health.

The chain couples TRBV4-1 to TRBJ2-7, with D perhaps being TRBD1 or TRBD2 (5 bases each). Germline loops: CDR1 MGHRA, CDR2 YSYEKL. CDR3 length equals 16 residues. V was shortened by 1 base and J by 9 bases, with 22 bases between the two germline ends. The CDR3 DNA reads TGCGCCAGCAGCCAAGGGCCGGGACGGTCCCTTGAAGCGCAGTACTTC. This encodes CASSQGPGRSLEAQYF.

On this clone itself: The sample has other DNA sequences that encode this CDR3 too. V and J are TRBV2 and TRBJ1-5; possibly TRBD1 for D (5 bases). Germline CDR1 reads SNHLY; CDR2 reads FYNNEI. This CDR3 has 12 amino acids. The V end was cut by 6 bases, the J end by 10 bases, with 13 bases between. DNA of the CDR3: TGTGCCAGCAGCGGGGGTGGGGCACCCCAGCATTTT. This gives the protein CASSGGGAPQHF. Filled out from reference TRBV2 and TRBJ1-5, the complete variable domain reads EPEVTQTPSHQVTQMGQEVILRCVPISNHLYFYWYRQILGQKVEFLVSFYNNEISEKSEIFDDQFSVERPDGSNFTLKIRSTKLEDSAMYFCASSGGGAPQHFGDGTRLSIL.

Of note for this clone: This specimen includes other DNA sequences encoding the same CDR3. The chain employs TRBV7-2 and TRBJ2-7; 10 positions agree with TRBD2. Unmatched junction bases numbered 2, after V lost 1 base and J lost 2 bases. The CDR3 extends over 15 amino acids. Germline assignment: CDR1 SGHTA and CDR2 FQGNSA. CDR3 DNA sequence: TGTGCCAGCAGCTTAGGAGCGGGGGGGACCTACGAGCAGTACTTC. This encodes CASSLGAGGTYEQYF.

The gene calls are TRBV4-1 and TRBJ2-3; 9 nucleotides line up with TRBD1. V shed 6 bases and J 2 bases; nucleotides not matched to a gene: 3. The CDR3 runs to 14 residues. Germline values: CDR1 MGHRA, CDR2 YSYEKL. The CDR3 loop is CASRLQGATDTQYF. DNA for the CDR3: TGCGCCAGCAGACTACAGGGGGCCACAGATACGCAGTATTTT.

Turning to this clone: Other nucleotide sequences in the sample specify the same CDR3. The rearrangement uses TRBV5-4 and TRBJ2-3; 8 bases align to TRBD1. CDR3 length equals 14 residues. Germline CDR1 and CDR2: SGHNT and YYREEE (reference sequence). V shed 0 bases, J shed 6 bases, and the junction held 3 bases outside the gene matches. CDR3 bases: TGTGCCAGCAGCTTGGGACAGGGGAGGGATACGCAGTATTTT. Translation gives CASSLGQGRDTQYF.

V gene TRBV2 combines with J gene TRBJ2-7, with 9 bases that match TRBD1. The CDR3 has 14 residues. The germline gives CDR1 SNHLY, CDR2 FYNNEI. After removal of 5 bases from V and 3 bases from J, the junction contained 5 bases not matched to a gene. As DNA, the CDR3 is TGTGCCAGCAGTCGACAGGGGGTCGTCTACGAGCAGTACTTC. Translating it yields CASSRQGVVYEQYF.

The chain employs TRBV10-1 and TRBJ2-3; D gene unclear. The CDR3 covers 13 residues. Germline CDR1 is WNHNN and CDR2 is SYGVQD (reference sequence). V shed 4 bases and J shed 6 bases, with 11 bases lying between them. CDR3 sequence (DNA): TGCGCCAGCAGTGGTACCGTATGGGATACGCAGTATTTT. Translation: CASSGTVWDTQYF.

This chain connects TRBV2 to TRBJ1-4; D is uncertain. CDR3 length: 13 residues. Trimming left V 8 bases short and J 4 bases short, with 11 bases between. Germline assignment: CDR1 SNHLY and CDR2 FYNNEI. The CDR3 nucleotides read TGTGCCAGCGCAGGTGGTGGTAATGAAAAACTGTTTTTT. It translates to CASAGGGNEKLFF.

The genes are TRBV30 and TRBJ1-2, with unresolved D. Germline assignment: CDR1 GTSNPN and CDR2 SVGIG (reference sequence). Trimming left V 2 bases short and J 3 bases short, with 7 bases between. The CDR3 sequence is 12 residues long. In DNA, the CDR3 is TGTGCCTGGAGTTTGAATTACTATGGCTACACCTTC. This gives the protein CAWSLNYYGYTF.

The CDR3 here is CASSAGTGHGFRYGYTF. CDR3 nucleotides: TGCGCCAGCAGCGCCGGGACAGGGCACGGATTTCGCTATGGCTACACCTTC. This chain links TRBV5-1 with TRBJ1-2, with 9 bases aligning to TRBD1. Per the germline V gene, CDR1 is SGHRS and CDR2 is YFSETQ. The CDR3 is 17 amino acids. The junction had 14 bases not matched to a gene; V was cut back by 4 bases and J by 4 bases.

The CDR3 sequence is CASSLAVAAANNDEQYF. The CDR3 region has the DNA TGTGCCAGCAGCTTAGCAGTAGCAGCGGCCAATAACGACGAGCAGTACTTC. V is TRBV7-9 and J is TRBJ2-7, with D possibly matching TRBD2 (5 bases). Germline CDR1 and CDR2: SEHNR and FQNEAQ (reference sequence). Trimming shortened V by 0 bases and J by 5 bases, and 20 bases separated the two germline ends. The CDR3 extends over 17 amino acids.

The rearrangement links TRBV10-2 to TRBJ1-4, with 8 nucleotides matching TRBD1. The germline CDR1 and CDR2 sequences are WSHSY and SAAADI. This CDR3 is 16 amino acids long. The V and J ends lost 8 bases and 5 bases, in that order; junction bases with no gene match: 13. CDR3 nucleotide sequence: TGCGCCAGCCGAGGACAGGGAGGGGGAAGGAATGAAAAACTGTTTTTT. As protein: CASRGQGGGRNEKLFF.

This sequence joins TRBV4-2 and TRBJ1-1; D is unresolved. CDR1 and CDR2 from the germline V gene are LGHNA and YNFKEQ. This CDR3 is built from 12 residues. Trimming took 0 bases from V and 8 from J, leaving 7 bases between them. The CDR3 loop reads CASSQDGMEAFF. The CDR3 nucleotides read TGTGCCAGCAGCCAAGACGGAATGGAAGCTTTCTTT.

The J gene is TRBJ2-7, the V gene TRBV5-8; 8 bases align to TRBD1. The V gene end was trimmed by 5 bases and the J gene end by 4 bases; junction bases not matched to a gene: 14. Germline V gene lookup returns CDR1 SGHTS and CDR2 YDEGEE. The CDR3 is made up of 16 amino acids. The CDR3 sequence is CASSPLQDRVRYEQYF. The CDR3 DNA reads TGTGCCAGCAGTCCACTCCAGGACAGGGTTAGGTACGAGCAGTACTTC.

This clone has only one observation. J is TRBJ2-1 and V is TRBV14, with TRBD1 matching over 9 bases. The ends lost 6 bases at V and 9 bases at J; junction bases unmatched: 9. In germline, CDR1 is SGHDN, CDR2 FVKESK. The CDR3 spans 14 residues. The CDR3 region has the DNA TGTGCCAGCAGTCAACAGGGGGCGGGAAGTGAGCAGTTCTTC. The encoded protein is CASSQQGAGSEQFF.

The genes are TRBV2 and TRBJ1-5; D possibly corresponds to TRBD1 (5 bases). Trimming removed 4 bases at V and 7 bases at J, with 14 bases between. Germline CDR1 SNHLY, CDR2 FYNNEI. This CDR3 is 14 amino acids long. The chain's CDR3 is CASSGQGAVQPQHF. In DNA form, the CDR3 reads TGTGCCAGCAGTGGCCAGGGAGCGGTGCAGCCCCAGCATTTT. The whole variable domain, filled in from reference TRBV2 and TRBJ1-5, reads EPEVTQTPSHQVTQMGQEVILRCVPISNHLYFYWYRQILGQKVEFLVSFYNNEISEKSEIFDDQFSVERPDGSNFTLKIRSTKLEDSAMYFCASSGQGAVQPQHFGDGTRLSIL.

As concerns this clone: In the same sample, other DNA sequences code for this CDR3. V gene TRBV5-1 combines with J gene TRBJ2-7; D could derive from TRBD1 or TRBD2 (5 bases each). With 0 bases removed from V and 2 bases from J, the gap between germline ends came to 9 bases. This CDR3 comprises 14 residues. Looked up from germline, CDR1 is SGHRS and CDR2 is YFSETQ. As DNA, the CDR3 is TGCGCCAGCAGCTTGGTCCCGGGACCCTACGAGCAGTACTTC. Translated, it gives CASSLVPGPYEQYF.

This clone was recorded only once. The same CDR3 also results from other DNA sequences found in this sample. The genes are TRBV27 and TRBJ1-1; tentatively, D is TRBD1 (5 bases). CDR1 MNHEY and CDR2 SMNVEV come from the germline V gene (reference sequence). This CDR3 spans 14 amino acids. Trimming left V 4 bases short and J 2 bases short, with 11 bases between. This CDR3 reads CASSSGHLNTEAFF. The DNA of the CDR3 is TGTGCCAGCAGTTCCGGACACCTTAACACTGAAGCTTTCTTT.

The chain employs TRBV6-6 and TRBJ2-3, with D hard to call. From germline, CDR1 is MNHNY and CDR2 SVGAGI (reference sequence). The ends were cut back, 6 bases at V and 6 bases at J, with 10 bases in the middle. The CDR3 contains 12 residues. CDR3 residues: CASSRTFDTQYF. The DNA of the CDR3 is TGTGCCAGCAGCAGGACCTTTGATACGCAGTATTTT.

This chain connects TRBV11-2 to TRBJ2-4, with 13 bases aligning to TRBD2. CDR1 SGHAT and CDR2 FQNNGV come from the germline V gene. The junction had 11 bases not matched to a gene; V was cut back by 5 bases and J by 1 base. The CDR3 has 19 amino acids. CDR3 coding DNA: TGTGCCAGCAGCCAAGGGACTAGCGGGATAGTAACGGCCAAAAACATTCAGTACTTC. Protein sequence: CASSQGTSGIVTAKNIQYF. Based on the CDR3 plus reference TRBV11-2 and TRBJ2-4, the full variable domain is EAGVAQSPRYKIIEKRQSVAFWCNPISGHATLYWYQQILGQGPKLLIQFQNNGVVDDSQLPKDRFSAERLKGVDSTLKIQPAKLEDSAVYLCASSQGTSGIVTAKNIQYFGAGTRLSVL.

To note about this clone: Other DNA sequences in this specimen translate into the identical CDR3. The rearrangement joins TRBV5-1 to TRBJ2-3, with 9 nucleotides matching TRBD2. CDR1 is SGHRS, CDR2 YFSETQ, per germline. The CDR3 sequence is 15 residues long. J lost 2 bases, V lost 2 bases, and 3 bases had no gene match. The CDR3 DNA is TGCGCCAGCAGCTTAAGCGGGGGGTCCACAGATACGCAGTATTTT. Residues: CASSLSGGSTDTQYF.

The gene calls are TRBV19 and TRBJ1-2, with TRBD1 identical over 8 bases. The V segment lost 6 bases and the J segment 1 base; nucleotides outside the gene matches: 4. The germline CDR1 and CDR2 sequences are LNHDA and SQIVND (reference sequence). This CDR3 region has 14 residues. DNA for the CDR3: TGTGCCAGTAGGGGGGACAGGATTAACTATGGCTACACCTTC. This codes for CASRGDRINYGYTF.

This sequence joins TRBV4-2 and TRBJ1-3; no clear D gene. V was shortened by 4 bases and J by 4 bases, with 17 bases between the two germline ends. Per germline, CDR1 LGHNA and CDR2 YNFKEQ. The CDR3 runs 16 residues. In nucleotides, the CDR3 is TGTGCCAGCAGCCTGCGGGCTAGTCCCGACGGAAACACCATATATTTT. This codes for CASSLRASPDGNTIYF.

As DNA, the CDR3 is TGTGCCAGCAGTTACCGGGGACAGGGAGGATGGAATACGCAGTATTTT. Translating it yields CASSYRGQGGWNTQYF. The rearrangement joins TRBV6-5 to TRBJ2-3; 9 nucleotides line up with TRBD1. The germline CDR1 and CDR2 sequences are MNHEY and SVGAGI. The CDR3 runs 16 residues. J gave up 7 bases and V 2 bases, and 10 bases lay outside the gene matches.

This clone appeared once. The gene calls are TRBV30 and TRBJ2-6; possible D gene TRBD2, 6 bases. The germline V gene has CDR1 GTSNPN and CDR2 SVGIG (reference sequence). CDR3 length: 14 amino acids. The V gene lost 2 bases and the J gene lost 5 bases, with 10 bases spanning the gap. As DNA, the CDR3 is TGTGCCTGGAGTTTGGGCGGGAGGGCCAACGTCCTGACTTTC. It codes for CAWSLGGRANVLTF.

The chain combines TRBV11-2 with TRBJ2-2; no definite D call. Deletions cut 0 bases from V and 4 bases from J, with 9 bases between. In germline, CDR1 is SGHAT, CDR2 FQNNGV. CDR3 size: 15 residues. DNA of the CDR3: TGTGCCAGCAGCTTAGAGGCACTGGGCACCGGGGAGCTGTTTTTT. Protein sequence: CASSLEALGTGELFF.

This rearrangement joins TRBV6-6 to TRBJ2-5; 11 bases match TRBD1. Germline assignment: CDR1 MNHNY and CDR2 SVGAGI (reference sequence). The junction had 10 bases not matched to a gene; V was cut back by 10 bases and J by 0 bases. This CDR3 comprises 16 residues. The CDR3 protein is CATRTGGYGYQETQYF. The CDR3 coding sequence is TGTGCCACCCGGACAGGGGGCTATGGGTACCAAGAGACCCAGTACTTC.

V gene TRBV30 combines with J gene TRBJ2-2; 7 bases agree with TRBD2. Germline loops: CDR1 GTSNPN, CDR2 SVGIG (reference sequence). Germline trimming cut 4 bases from V and 0 bases from J; bases unmatched to any gene: 11. The CDR3 runs to 17 residues. The CDR3 sequence is CAWTPEVAGPNTGELFF. DNA for the CDR3: TGTGCCTGGACCCCAGAGGTAGCGGGTCCGAACACCGGGGAGCTGTTTTTT.

The V and J genes are TRBV7-9 and TRBJ1-1; 9 nucleotides line up with TRBD1. CDR3 length: 17 amino acids. The trim removed 3 bases at V and 11 bases at J, leaving 19 bases unmatched. CDR1 is SEHNR, CDR2 FQNEAQ, per germline (reference sequence). CDR3 sequence reads: CASSFKETNRGPFKAFF. In DNA form, the CDR3 reads TGTGCCAGCAGCTTCAAGGAAACGAACAGGGGGCCCTTTAAGGCTTTCTTT.